The 4 T cell receptor beta chains below all came from one sample that was sequenced in a study of T cell repertoires in cytomegalovirus infection (dated by TCRdb to about 2019). Sequencing took place on an Illumina HiSeq 1500. TCRdb passed the public sequencing reads through fastp at Q25 and MiXCR, retaining productive beta sequences. Identical CDR3 proteins give one entry, which carries the most common genes and DNA. This sample is represented by 680,000 or so distinct CDR3 sequences; 35% to 40% of them were singletons. Around 2.8% of the sample belongs to the ten largest clones. Material for sequencing was PBMCs. All receptors derive from a human donor in good health (CMV status not recorded). Some clones in this sample may be carry-over from other donors' samples.

This clonotype was recorded a few times. This chain connects TRBV28 to TRBJ2-5; 7 bases agree with TRBD1. V trimming: 6 bases; J trimming: 5 bases; junction bases outside the gene matches: 12. Germline assignment: CDR1 MDHEN and CDR2 SYDVKM. CDR3 length: 15 residues. The CDR3 DNA reads TGTGCCAGCAGCGACCAGGGCAGGGGGACGGAGACCCAGTACTTC. It translates to CASSDQGRGTETQYF.

The chain uses TRBV5-6 and TRBJ2-6; 7 nucleotides align to TRBD1. J was trimmed by 0 bases and V by 4 bases; bases with no gene match: 10. The CDR3 spans 18 residues. Germline-derived CDR1 and CDR2 are SGHDT and YYEEEE. CDR3 bases: TGTGCCAGCAGCCGTGGGTCGGGACAGACCTCTGGGGCCAACGTCCTGACTTTC. Encoded protein: CASSRGSGQTSGANVLTF.

V and J are TRBV12-3 or TRBV12-4 and TRBJ2-5; the match to TRBD1 covers 7 bases. This CDR3 region has 14 residues. V lost 6 bases and J lost 1; bases outside the gene matches: 5. The CDR3 sequence is CASRLGDSQETQYF. The CDR3, as DNA: TGTGCCAGCAGACTAGGGGACAGCCAAGAGACCCAGTACTTC.

Of note for this clonotype: A much bigger clone sits one base away, suggesting this may be a read error. The final CDR3 position lacks the conserved phenylalanine or tryptophan, pointing to a likely read error. The chain's CDR3 is CAISESSLGRNANEQFL. The DNA for the CDR3 is TGTGCCATCAGTGAGTCGTCTTTGGGACGAAACGCCAATGAGCAGTTCTTA. V usage is TRBV10-3 and J usage is TRBJ2-1; D is perhaps TRBD1 or TRBD2 (5 bases each). Germline V CDR1 and CDR2: ENHRY, SYGVKD. V was clipped by 0 bases and J by 6 bases, with 18 bases between them. This CDR3 contains 17 residues.